The 2 T cell receptor beta chains presented below share a single source sample, sequenced in a study of CD8+ T cells in alopecia areata. RNA extraction was followed by reverse transcription into cDNA, which acted as the sequencing template. Clones were read by immunoSEQ multiplex PCR, and TCRdb kept only the in-frame ones, dropping some. The sample lists approximately 140,000 clones; 45% to 60% were seen once. Material for sequencing was CD4+ T cells sorted from blood. The source is a human donor with alopecia areata.

Details on this clone: Sequence at one end of the junction differs from germline and may be a read error. The chain joins TRBV7-9 to TRBJ1-2; no reliable D call. Per the germline V gene, CDR1 is SEHNR and CDR2 is FQNEAQ (reference sequence). This CDR3 has 13 residues. In DNA, the CDR3 is TGTGCCAGCAGCATAGCAGAATGGGATGGCTACACCTTC. Protein product: CASSIAEWDGYTF.

The chain joins TRBV5-1 to TRBJ2-1, with 14 nucleotides matching TRBD2. This CDR3 comprises 16 residues. The J segment lost 10 bases and the V segment lost 4 bases, leaving 10 bases of the junction unmatched. The germline V gene has CDR1 SGHRS and CDR2 YFSETQ. The CDR3 reads CASSRTRGLAGEEQFF. In nucleotides, the CDR3 is TGCGCCAGCAGCCGTACGAGGGGACTAGCGGGAGAGGAGCAGTTCTTC. Variable domain in full (rest from reference TRBV5-1 and TRBJ2-1): KAGVTQTPRYLIKTRGQQVTLSCSPISGHRSVSWYQQTPGQGLQFLFEYFSETQRNKGNFPGRFSGRQFSNSRSEMNVSTLELGDSALYLCASSRTRGLAGEEQFFGPGTRLTVL.